Listed below are T cell receptor beta chains from one sample, sequenced in a study of shared clonotypes between healthy human individuals. The assay was immunoSEQ multiplex PCR, and TCRdb's table has in-frame clones only and misses some. The sample has hundreds of thousands of clones; roughly 78% are singletons. Material: memory CD4+ T cells sorted from blood. Receptors originate from a woman aged 25 to 45 in good health. The CDR3 runs from the conserved cysteine through the conserved F or W. Each record gives: D gene, J gene, V gene, clone size, CDR3 DNA, CDR3 protein. D genes are given only for firm matches. The size field is filled for only some rows; it gives once, few, many or a size class.

.,TRBJ2-7,TRBV6-1,.,TGTGCCAGCAGTGAAATGCTAGCGTCCTCCTACGAGCAGTACTTC,CASSEMLASSYEQYF
TRBD2,TRBJ2-7,TRBV25-1,once,TGTGCCAGCAGTGAAAGTCGAGCGGGAGGGCCCTACGAGCAGTACTTC,CASSESRAGGPYEQYF
.,TRBJ2-2,TRBV5-1,.,TGCGCCAGCAGGCCCCCGGAGCCCGGGGAGCTGTTTTTT,CASRPPEPGELFF
TRBD2,TRBJ2-7,TRBV25-1,.,TGTGCCAGCAGTGAACTCACTAGCGGGAGGCGCGAGCAGTACTTC,CASSELTSGRREQYF
.,TRBJ2-7,TRBV18,.,TGTGCCAGCTCACCCGGGCTCTCCTCCGAGCAGTACTTC,CASSPGLSSEQYF
TRBD2,TRBJ2-7,TRBV7-9,.,TGTGCCAGCAGCTTACGAGCGGGAGGCTCCTACGAGCAGTACTTC,CASSLRAGGSYEQYF
.,TRBJ2-7,TRBV4-1,.,TGCGCCAGCAGCCAAGAGAAGATCGGCGGGGACTACGAGCAGTACTTC,CASSQEKIGGDYEQYF
.,TRBJ2-7,TRBV28,few,TGTGCCAGCAGAGTGGGGGGATCCATCTACGAGCAGTACTTC,CASRVGGSIYEQYF
.,TRBJ2-2,TRBV2,.,TGTGCCAGCCAACAGCTGGTCCCACAGGGGAGGACCGGGGAGCTGTTTTTT,CASQQLVPQGRTGELFF
TRBD2,TRBJ2-1,TRBV5-1,.,TGCGCCAGCAGCGTGAGCGGGAGAGGGAATGAGCAGTTCTTC,CASSVSGRGNEQFF
.,TRBJ1-2,TRBV18,.,TGTGCCAGCTCGCATCGGGACACCGATGGCTACACCTTC,CASSHRDTDGYTF
.,TRBJ2-5,TRBV5-1,.,TGCGCCAGCAGCCCCATGAGGGGATTGGCCCAGTACTTC,CASSPMRGLAQYF
.,TRBJ2-5,TRBV7-7,.,TGTGCCAGCAGCTTATCCCACCAAGAGACCCAGTACTTC,CASSLSHQETQYF
.,TRBJ1-5,TRBV6-1,many,TGTGCCAGCCAGGGAAACAATCAGCCCCAGCATTTT,CASQGNNQPQHF
TRBD1,TRBJ2-1,TRBV23-1,once,TGCGCCAGCAGTCTCCAGGGGGAGTACAATGAGCAGTTCTTC,CASSLQGEYNEQFF
TRBD2,TRBJ2-3,TRBV10-1,.,TGCGCCAGCAGTGAAGGCGGGAGTCGTACAGATACGCAGTATTTT,CASSEGGSRTDTQYF
.,TRBJ2-3,TRBV5-6,.,TGTGCCAGCAGCTTTGACTATTCCCTGGCAGATACGCAGTATTTT,CASSFDYSLADTQYF
.,TRBJ2-7,TRBV5-1,few,TGCGCCAGCAGCCCGGGATCTGGTAGCGCAAACCTCGAGCAGTACTTC,CASSPGSGSANLEQYF
.,TRBJ1-4,TRBV2,medium-sized,TGTGCCAGCAGGGATAAATCGGGTGAAAAACTGTTTTTT,CASRDKSGEKLFF
.,TRBJ2-5,TRBV28,.,TGTGCCAGCAGTCGATACCTTACTCGCAAACTGGAGACCCAGTACTTC,CASSRYLTRKLETQYF
.,TRBJ2-7,TRBV6-1,.,TGTGCCAGCAGTGAAGATAAAGCTCCCTACGAGCAGTACTTC,CASSEDKAPYEQYF
.,TRBJ2-7,TRBV28,.,TGTGCCAGCAGGGGGTTGGCCGAGCAGTACTTC,CASRGLAEQYF
.,TRBJ2-5,TRBV29-1,.,TGCAGCGTTGAGCTCTTGAGTAAGACCCAGTACTTC,CSVELLSKTQYF
.,TRBJ2-3,TRBV5-4,.,TGTGCCAGCAGCTTGGCCCGACAGGACCGCACAGATACGCAGTATTTT,CASSLARQDRTDTQYF
.,TRBJ2-2,TRBV14,.,TGTGCCAGCAGCCTTATCAAGCGGGCTTCTTACACCGGGGAGCTGTTTTTT,CASSLIKRASYTGELFF
TRBD2,TRBJ2-5,TRBV6-6,.,TGTGCCAGCAGTTACCCCAAAGCGGGAGGGGGGGAGACCCAGTACTTC,CASSYPKAGGGETQYF
.,TRBJ1-1,TRBV28,.,TGTGCCAGCAGTACCAGTTGGGGGGGCACTGAAGCTTTCTTT,CASSTSWGGTEAFF
.,TRBJ1-4,TRBV27,.,TGTGCCAGCAGTAGCTCTTTTGCAACTAATGAAAAACTGTTTTTT,CASSSSFATNEKLFF
.,TRBJ1-5,TRBV25-1,.,TGTGCCAGCAGTGAGTCGGCGTATAGCAATCAGCCCCAGCATTTT,CASSESAYSNQPQHF
.,TRBJ1-4,TRBV10-3,.,TGTGCCATCAGTGAGAGTTCGATTGAAAAACTGTTTTTT,CAISESSIEKLFF
.,TRBJ2-7,TRBV7-8,.,TGTGCCAGCAGCCCCAGTCTTGAGCAGTACTTC,CASSPSLEQYF
TRBD2,TRBJ2-1,TRBV5-1,.,TGCGCCACCCCGAGGGGGACTAGCGGGAGGAATGAGCAGTTCTTC,CATPRGTSGRNEQFF
.,TRBJ2-5,TRBV5-4,.,TGTGCCAGCAGCTCCTCTTTAGAAGAGACCCAGTACTTC,CASSSSLEETQYF
.,TRBJ2-5,TRBV7-2,.,TGTGCCAGCAGCTTAGATCGGGGAATGGAGACCCAGTACTTC,CASSLDRGMETQYF
TRBD2,TRBJ2-1,TRBV4-1,.,TGCGCCAGCAGCCAAGGTAGCGGGAGCATCTATGAGCAGTTCTTC,CASSQGSGSIYEQFF
TRBD2,TRBJ2-7,TRBV28,.,TGTGCCAGCAGTTGGGGGGGAAAGGACGAGCAGTACTTC,CASSWGGKDEQYF
.,TRBJ2-2,TRBV19,few,TGTGCCAGTAGTATTTTCGGGCCCGGGGAGCTGTTTTTT,CASSIFGPGELFF
.,TRBJ2-5,TRBV5-6,.,TGTGCCAGCGGGGTCATGGGGTACCAAGAGACCCAGTACTTC,CASGVMGYQETQYF
TRBD1,TRBJ1-6,TRBV15,many,TGTGCCACCAGCAGGAACAGGGGACCTAATTCACCCCTCCACTTT,CATSRNRGPNSPLHF
.,TRBJ2-7,TRBV29-1,.,TGCAGCGTTGAATACCCGGGAAATACTTACGAGCAGTACTTC,CSVEYPGNTYEQYF
.,TRBJ1-2,TRBV5-4,once,TGTGCCAGCAGCTTCTCCTGGGCTAACTATGGCTACACCTTC,CASSFSWANYGYTF
.,TRBJ1-6,TRBV11-2,.,TGTGCCAGCAGCCCAGGGACTGCCGGGACAAACTCACCCCTCCACTTT,CASSPGTAGTNSPLHF
TRBD1,TRBJ2-3,TRBV5-1,once,TGCGCCAGCAAACCGACAGGGACGACCTCAGATACGCAGTATTTT,CASKPTGTTSDTQYF
.,TRBJ2-7,TRBV4-1,once,TGCGCCAGCAGCACCCCAGGGGTCAGGTACGAGCAGTACTTC,CASSTPGVRYEQYF
TRBD2,TRBJ2-7,TRBV28,.,TGTGCCAGCAGTCCCTGGGGGACTAGCCCGACCTACGAGCAGTACTTC,CASSPWGTSPTYEQYF
.,TRBJ1-5,TRBV28,.,TGTGCCAGCAGTTTACCGAAAGTACTAGGGCAGCCCCAGCATTTT,CASSLPKVLGQPQHF
.,TRBJ2-7,TRBV11-2,.,TGTGCCAGCAGCTTACATCTGACATACCCCGCCTACGAGCAGTACTTC,CASSLHLTYPAYEQYF
.,TRBJ2-3,TRBV7-2,.,TGTGCCAGCAGTTCCTACTTAGCCACGGACACGCAGTATTTT,CASSSYLATDTQYF
.,TRBJ2-7,TRBV6-5,.,TGTGCCAGCGGAAGGGGAGGCAGCTCCTACGAGCAGTACTTC,CASGRGGSSYEQYF
TRBD2,TRBJ2-3,TRBV11-1,.,TGTGCCAGCAGCGAAGACGAGGGACTAGCGACAGATACGCAGTATTTT,CASSEDEGLATDTQYF
.,TRBJ2-1,TRBV19,.,TGTGCCAGTAGACAATTTAGCGGTTTCAACAATGAGCAGTTCTTC,CASRQFSGFNNEQFF
.,TRBJ1-2,TRBV19,.,TGTGCCAGTAGTATAGATCTAGGACTGACCTATGGCTACACCTTC,CASSIDLGLTYGYTF
TRBD1,TRBJ2-5,TRBV5-1,.,TGCGCCAGCAGCGGGACAGGGGGTTTGCAAGAGACCCAGTACTTC,CASSGTGGLQETQYF
TRBD2,TRBJ2-3,TRBV19,.,TGTGCCAGTAATTCTTACTCTAGCGGGAGTGCAGATACGCAGTATTTT,CASNSYSSGSADTQYF
TRBD2,TRBJ2-3,TRBV27,.,TGTGCCAGCAGTTGGGTAGCGGGAGGATATACGCAGTATTTT,CASSWVAGGYTQYF
.,TRBJ1-3,TRBV11-2,.,TGTGCCAGCAGCTTATTCGGGGTTTCTGGAAACACCATATATTTT,CASSLFGVSGNTIYF
.,TRBJ2-7,TRBV7-9,.,TGTGCCAGCAGCCAACCGGGACAATCCTACGAGCAGTACTTC,CASSQPGQSYEQYF
TRBD2,TRBJ2-7,TRBV27,.,TGTGCCAGCACGGGACTAGCGGGAGGCCCCCTCTACGAGCAGTACTTC,CASTGLAGGPLYEQYF